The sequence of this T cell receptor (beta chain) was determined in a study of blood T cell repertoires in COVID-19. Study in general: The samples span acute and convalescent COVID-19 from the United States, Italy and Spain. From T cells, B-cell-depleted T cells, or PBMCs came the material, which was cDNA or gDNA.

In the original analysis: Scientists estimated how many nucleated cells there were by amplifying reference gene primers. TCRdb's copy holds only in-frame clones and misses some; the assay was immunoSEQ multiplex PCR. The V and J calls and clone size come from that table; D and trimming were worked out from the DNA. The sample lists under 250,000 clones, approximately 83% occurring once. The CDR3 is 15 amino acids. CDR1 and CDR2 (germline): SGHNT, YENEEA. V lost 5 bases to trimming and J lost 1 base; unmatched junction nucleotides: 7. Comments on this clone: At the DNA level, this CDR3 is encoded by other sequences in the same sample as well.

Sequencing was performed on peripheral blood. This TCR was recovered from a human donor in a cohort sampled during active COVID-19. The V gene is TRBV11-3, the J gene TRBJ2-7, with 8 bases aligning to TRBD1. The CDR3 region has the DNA TGTGCCAGCAGCCCAGGACAGGGAAGATCCTACGAGCAGTACTTC. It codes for CASSPGQGRSYEQYF.